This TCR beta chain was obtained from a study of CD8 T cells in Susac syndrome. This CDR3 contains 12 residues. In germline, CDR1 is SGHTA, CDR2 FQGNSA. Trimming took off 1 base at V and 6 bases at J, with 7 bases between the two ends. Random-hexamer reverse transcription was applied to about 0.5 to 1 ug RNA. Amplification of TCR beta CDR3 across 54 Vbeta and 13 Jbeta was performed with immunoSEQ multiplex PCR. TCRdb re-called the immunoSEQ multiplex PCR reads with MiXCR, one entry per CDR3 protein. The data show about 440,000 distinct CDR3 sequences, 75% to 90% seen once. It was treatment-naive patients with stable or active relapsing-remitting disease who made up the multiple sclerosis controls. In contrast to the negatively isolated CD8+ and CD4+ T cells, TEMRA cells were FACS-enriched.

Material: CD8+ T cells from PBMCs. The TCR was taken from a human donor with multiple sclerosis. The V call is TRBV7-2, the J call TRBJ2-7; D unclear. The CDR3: CASSLDFGEQYF. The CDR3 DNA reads TGTGCCAGCAGCTTAGATTTCGGCGAGCAGTACTTC.